Listed here are 25 T cell receptor beta chains from one sample, sequenced in a study of T cell responses to AZD1222 COVID-19 vaccine. Some clones are missing from TCRdb's copy, which holds only in-frame ones; the method was immunoSEQ multiplex PCR. The repertoire holds some 110,000 clones, with nearly 95% as singletons. Specimen: peripheral blood, collected on day 0 of AZD1222 vaccination. These receptor sequences come from an adult in good health.

Only a few counts were recorded for this clone. The V and J genes are TRBV7-6 and TRBJ2-5; D ambiguous. This CDR3 is 13 amino acids long. V was clipped by 0 bases and J by 5 bases, with 7 bases between them. CDR1 SGHVS and CDR2 FNYEAQ come from the germline V gene. CDR3 nucleotide sequence: TGTGCCAGCAGCTTAGCAGCGCACGAGACCCAGTACTTC. It translates to CASSLAAHETQYF.

The rearrangement joins TRBV6-5 to TRBJ1-5; tentatively, D is TRBD1 (6 bases). This CDR3 is 15 amino acids long. CDR1 and CDR2 (germline): MNHEY, SVGAGI. V shed 6 bases and J shed 6 bases, with 18 bases lying between them. The CDR3 protein is CASRKGTPRPQPQHF. DNA of the CDR3: TGTGCCAGCAGGAAGGGGACACCGCGTCCTCAGCCCCAGCATTTT.

The chain uses TRBV9 and TRBJ2-7; TRBD1 matches 7 bases. The V gene end was trimmed by 3 bases and the J gene end by 6 bases; junction bases not matched to a gene: 6. CDR1 SGDLS and CDR2 YYNGEE come from the germline V gene. The CDR3 consists of 13 residues. The CDR3 protein is CASSARQGTEQYF. The CDR3 DNA follows: TGTGCCAGCAGCGCCCGACAGGGCACCGAGCAGTACTTC. The full variable domain, its missing parts supplied by reference TRBV9 and TRBJ2-7, is DSGVTQTPKHLITATGQRVTLRCSPRSGDLSVYWYQQSLDQGLQFLIQYYNGEERAKGNILERFSAQQFPDLHSELNLSSLELGDSALYFCASSARQGTEQYFGPGTRLTVT.

The chain uses TRBV30 and TRBJ2-3; D not certain. The CDR3 sequence is 11 residues long. Germline CDR1 GTSNPN, CDR2 SVGIG (reference sequence). The V gene lost 3 bases and the J gene lost 5 bases, with 6 bases spanning the gap. Here the CDR3 reads CAWSQQDTQYF. The DNA for the CDR3 is TGTGCCTGGAGCCAGCAAGATACGCAGTATTTT.

Only one count was recorded for this clone. The V call is TRBV5-1, the J call TRBJ1-1; 12 nucleotides agree with TRBD1. The germline V gene has CDR1 SGHRS and CDR2 YFSETQ. There are 14 residues in the CDR3. V dropped 4 bases and J dropped 11; count of bases not matched to a gene: 9. DNA of the CDR3: TGCGCCAGCAGCCCGGGGACAGGGGGCATGAGGGCTTTCTTT. Its translation: CASSPGTGGMRAFF. The whole variable domain, filled in from reference TRBV5-1 and TRBJ1-1, reads KAGVTQTPRYLIKTRGQQVTLSCSPISGHRSVSWYQQTPGQGLQFLFEYFSETQRNKGNFPGRFSGRQFSNSRSEMNVSTLELGDSALYLCASSPGTGGMRAFFGQGTRLTVV.

The J gene is TRBJ2-1, the V gene TRBV28; TRBD2 matches 12 bases. Looked up from germline, CDR1 is MDHEN and CDR2 is SYDVKM. V shed 3 bases, J shed 4 bases, and the junction held 7 bases outside the gene matches. The CDR3 is 17 amino acids. CDR3 bases: TGTGCCAGCAGTTTCCTAGCGGGGGGGACCCTTTACAATGAGCAGTTCTTC. Translation gives CASSFLAGGTLYNEQFF.

The CDR3 bases are TGCGCCAGCAGCTCACTAGCGGGAGGGAGCACAGATACGCAGTATTTT. As protein: CASSSLAGGSTDTQYF. The rearrangement uses TRBV5-1 and TRBJ2-3, with 13 bases aligning to TRBD2. CDR1 is SGHRS and CDR2 is YFSETQ in the germline V gene. V lost 3 bases and J lost 0; bases outside the gene matches: 1. The CDR3 runs 16 residues.

The V gene is TRBV18, the J gene TRBJ1-6; the D is unclear. This CDR3 has 14 residues. Between the trimmed V and J ends, which lost 2 bases and 8 bases, there was a span of 10 bases. From germline, CDR1 is KGHSH and CDR2 LQKENI. CDR3 region: CASSPGGWDSPLHF. CDR3 sequence (DNA): TGTGCCAGCTCACCAGGAGGTTGGGATTCACCCCTCCACTTT.

This clone was picked up a small number of times. The chain couples TRBV27 to TRBJ1-2, with TRBD1 matching 8 bases. Germline CDR1 is MNHEY and CDR2 is SMNVEV (reference sequence). The CDR3 is made up of 13 amino acids. Trimming at V came to 4 bases and at J to 5 bases, leaving 3 bases not matched to a gene. CDR3 nucleotides: TGTGCCAGCAGTTACGACAGGGGATATGGCTACACCTTC. Translation: CASSYDRGYGYTF.

This clone is a singleton in its sample. The chain joins TRBV5-1 to TRBJ2-5; 8 bases agree with TRBD2. V lost 4 bases to trimming and J lost 7 bases; unmatched junction nucleotides: 9. The CDR3 runs 14 residues. Germline V CDR1 and CDR2: SGHRS, YFSETQ. CDR3 DNA sequence: TGCGCCAGCAGCCTCGGGGGGGAAGGTGGGACCCAGTACTTC. This encodes CASSLGGEGGTQYF.

The chain carries TRBV6-5 and TRBJ1-2, with 9 bases matching TRBD1. The CDR3 totals 14 residues. Looked up from germline, CDR1 is MNHEY and CDR2 is SVGAGI. With V trimmed by 4 bases and J by 8 bases, 8 bases remained unmatched. CDR3 DNA sequence: TGTGCCAGCAGTTCGACACAGGGGGCGCGGGGCTACACCTTC. Translation: CASSSTQGARGYTF.

V gene TRBV19 combines with J gene TRBJ1-2; D is ambiguous. Trimming left V 2 bases short and J 4 bases short, with 14 bases between. The CDR3 has 15 residues. CDR1 and CDR2 (germline): LNHDA, SQIVND (reference sequence). CDR3 DNA: TGTGCCAGTAGTATACCGGACCGTAAGGCCTATGGCTACACCTTC. Amino acid sequence: CASSIPDRKAYGYTF.

The rearrangement links TRBV6-5 to TRBJ2-3, with a weak D call TRBD2 (5 bases). Germline V gives CDR1 MNHEY, CDR2 SVGAGI. CDR3 length: 14 amino acids. The V end lost 2 bases, the J end lost 4 bases, and 10 bases lay between the germline ends. CDR3 coding DNA: TGTGCCAGCAGTTACGCCGAGAGGGCAGATACGCAGTATTTT. This codes for CASSYAERADTQYF.

The genes are TRBV19 and TRBJ2-7, with a possible D match to TRBD1 (6 bases). Germline loops: CDR1 LNHDA, CDR2 SQIVND (reference sequence). This CDR3 comprises 13 residues. The V gene lost 4 bases and the J gene lost 7 bases, with 14 bases spanning the gap. CDR3 sequence reads: CASSKGVGGEQYF. The CDR3 bases are TGTGCCAGTAGTAAGGGGGTAGGGGGAGAGCAGTACTTC.

The chain links TRBV30 to TRBJ2-2; D not certain. This CDR3 contains 14 residues. Deletions cut 2 bases from V and 3 bases from J, with 10 bases between. The germline CDR1 and CDR2 sequences are GTSNPN and SVGIG (reference sequence). CDR3 coding DNA: TGTGCCTGGAGTAGACGGCTCGACACCGGGGAGCTGTTTTTT. It translates to CAWSRRLDTGELFF.

The chain joins TRBV9 to TRBJ1-2; D ambiguous. CDR3 length: 14 residues. Looked up from germline, CDR1 is SGDLS and CDR2 is YYNGEE. V gave up 0 bases and J gave up 1 base, with 7 bases separating them. In DNA, the CDR3 is TGTGCCAGCAGCGTAGATAACGGTAACTATGGCTACACCTTC. It translates to CASSVDNGNYGYTF.

The rearrangement links TRBV30 to TRBJ1-3; 9 bases are a match to TRBD1. This CDR3 is built from 14 residues. Germline CDR1 reads GTSNPN; CDR2 reads SVGIG (reference sequence). V gave up 2 bases and J gave up 4 bases; unmatched junction bases: 3. The CDR3 DNA reads TGTGCCTGGAGTCGGGGACAGGGAGGAAACACCATATATTTT. This codes for CAWSRGQGGNTIYF.

The CDR3 sequence: CASRPMLRDSYNEQFF. CDR3 coding DNA: TGTGCCAGCAGACCCATGTTGCGGGACTCCTACAATGAGCAGTTCTTC. The V gene is TRBV7-9, the J gene TRBJ2-1; D may be TRBD2 (6 bases). The V end lost 6 bases, the J end lost 0 bases, and 15 bases lay between the germline ends. The CDR3 is made up of 16 amino acids. The germline V gene has CDR1 SEHNR and CDR2 FQNEAQ (reference sequence). The full variable domain, in which reference TRBV7-9 and TRBJ2-1 provide the parts outside the CDR3, is DTGVSQNPRHKITKRGQNVTFRCDPISEHNRLYWYRQTLGQGPEFLTYFQNEAQLEKSRLLSDRFSAERPKGSFSTLEIQRTEQGDSAMYLCASRPMLRDSYNEQFFGPGTRLTVL.

V usage is TRBV9 and J usage is TRBJ2-5, with D hard to call. CDR3 size: 16 residues. Germline V gene sequence: CDR1 SGDLS, CDR2 YYNGEE. V lost 4 bases and J 2 bases, leaving 18 bases between the germline ends. The CDR3 spells CASSPSPQSRQETQYF. DNA for the CDR3: TGTGCCAGCAGCCCCTCCCCCCAGTCCAGGCAAGAGACCCAGTACTTC.

The chain combines TRBV11-2 with TRBJ2-7; no clear D. The CDR3 extends over 12 amino acids. Per germline, CDR1 SGHAT and CDR2 FQNNGV. V lost 0 bases and J 4 bases, leaving 4 bases between the germline ends. CDR3 loop: CASSLDQYEQYF. The CDR3, as DNA: TGTGCCAGCAGCTTAGATCAATACGAGCAGTACTTC.

The chain links TRBV6-5 to TRBJ1-6; possibly TRBD1 for D (5 bases). V lost 5 bases and J 11 bases, leaving 16 bases between the germline ends. CDR3 length: 14 residues. CDR1 and CDR2 from the germline V gene are MNHEY and SVGAGI. The CDR3 bases are TGTGCCAGCAGTCCGGGACTATATCCCCCACCCCTCCACTTT. Translated, it gives CASSPGLYPPPLHF.

This rearrangement joins TRBV27 to TRBJ2-5; perhaps D is TRBD1 or TRBD2 (7 bases each). The V end was cut by 4 bases, the J end by 5 bases, with 14 bases between. Germline V gene lookup returns CDR1 MNHEY and CDR2 SMNVEV (reference sequence). The CDR3 loop spans 14 amino acids. The CDR3 loop reads CASSSFQGGETQYF. The CDR3 DNA sequence: TGTGCCAGCAGTTCCTTCCAGGGGGGGGAGACCCAGTACTTC.

The J gene is TRBJ1-4, the V gene TRBV7-2; 8 nucleotides agree with TRBD1. This CDR3 contains 13 residues. Per germline, CDR1 SGHTA and CDR2 FQGNSA. Losses at the gene ends were 1 base for V and 8 bases for J; bases not matched to a gene: 0. CDR3 in amino acids: CASSLGTGEKLFF. The CDR3 DNA reads as TGTGCCAGCAGCTTAGGGACAGGGGAAAAACTGTTTTTT.

V and J are TRBV3-1 (or the pseudogene TRBV3-2) and TRBJ1-2; tentatively, D is TRBD1 (6 bases). From germline, CDR1 is LGHDT and CDR2 YNNKEL (reference sequence). V was pared by 3 bases and J by 13 bases, with 15 bases between. This CDR3 region has 12 residues. The DNA for the CDR3 is TGTGCCAGCAGCCACCCTGGGGACATATCCACCTTC. Translating it yields CASSHPGDISTF.

The V gene is TRBV6-6, the J gene TRBJ2-7, with D maybe TRBD2 (5 bases). CDR1 and CDR2 (germline): MNHNY, SVGAGI (reference sequence). The CDR3 spans 12 residues. Trimming stripped 2 bases from V and 7 bases from J, with 9 bases between. CDR3 bases: TGTGCCAGCAGTTACCGGGGTGAAGAGCAGTACTTC. This sequence encodes CASSYRGEEQYF.